Shown below are 26 T cell receptor beta chains from a single sample sequenced in a study of cytomegalovirus exposure and HLA in healthy donors. TCRdb keeps only in-frame clones here, not all; method: immunoSEQ multiplex PCR. The sample has approximately 200,000 clones, roughly 84% seen once. The source material was PBMCs. These receptors all stem from a woman aged 25 to 45 in good health and CMV-seropositive.

This clone was observed a handful of times. This chain links TRBV19 with TRBJ2-7; tentative D call: TRBD1 (6 bases). CDR3 length equals 14 residues. In germline, CDR1 is LNHDA, CDR2 SQIVND (reference sequence). Trimming pared 3 bases from V and 3 bases from J, leaving 12 bases between. CDR3 amino acids: CASSISGQIYEQYF. The CDR3 nucleotides are TGTGCCAGTAGTATCTCAGGACAGATCTACGAGCAGTACTTC.

This clone was detected a few times. The V gene is TRBV29-1, the J gene TRBJ1-1, with D possibly TRBD1 on 5 matching bases. Germline CDR1 SQVTM, CDR2 ANQGSEA. Trimming shortened V by 7 bases and J by 11 bases, and 14 bases separated the two germline ends. CDR3 length: 10 amino acids. The CDR3 region has the DNA TGCAGCGCCGTCGGGGGAGAGGCTTTCTTT. It yields the protein CSAVGGEAFF.

The chain combines TRBV28 with TRBJ2-5; TRBD2 matches 11 bases. The V segment lost 3 bases and the J segment 4 bases; nucleotides outside the gene matches: 7. The CDR3 runs to 16 residues. Germline V gives CDR1 MDHEN, CDR2 SYDVKM. The CDR3 spells CASSLSGLAVGETQYF. CDR3 DNA sequence: TGTGCCAGCAGTTTGTCGGGACTAGCGGTCGGAGAGACCCAGTACTTC.

The chain has TRBV10-3 and TRBJ2-1, with D possibly being TRBD2 (6 bases). Germline values: CDR1 ENHRY, CDR2 SYGVKD. The CDR3 consists of 16 residues. Deletions cut 0 bases from V and 5 bases from J, with 14 bases between. The CDR3 coding sequence is TGTGCCATCAGTGAGTCCCTCAGACTAGGGAACAATGAGCAGTTCTTC. The encoded protein is CAISESLRLGNNEQFF.

The chain recombines TRBV7-2 with TRBJ1-2; unclear D gene. The CDR3 length is 14 residues. V was trimmed by 3 bases and J by 4 bases, leaving 12 bases between them. The V gene's germline CDR1 is SGHTA and CDR2 FQGNSA. The DNA of the CDR3 is TGTGCCAGCAGCTTGGGCCCGGATCGCTATGGCTACACCTTC. Translating it yields CASSLGPDRYGYTF.

The rearrangement uses TRBV29-1 and TRBJ1-3, with no clear D. V lost 3 bases, J lost 0 bases, and 12 bases lay in between. Germline CDR1 reads SQVTM; CDR2 reads ANQGSEA. The CDR3 has 15 amino acids. This CDR3 reads CSVESIGPSGNTIYF. The CDR3 nucleotides read TGCAGCGTTGAGTCGATCGGTCCCTCTGGAAACACCATATATTTT.

The J gene is TRBJ2-7, the V gene TRBV6-6; the D gene is possibly TRBD1 (5 bases). The CDR3 covers 14 residues. V was cut by 0 bases and J by 2 bases, with 8 bases left in between. Per the germline V gene, CDR1 is MNHNY and CDR2 is SVGAGI (reference sequence). The CDR3 reads CASSYSAGTYEQYF. As DNA, the CDR3 is TGTGCCAGCAGTTACTCCGCAGGGACCTACGAGCAGTACTTC.

This rearrangement joins TRBV4-1 to TRBJ2-3; possible D gene TRBD2, 6 bases. The CDR3 extends over 17 amino acids. The germline gives CDR1 MGHRA, CDR2 YSYEKL. Trimming left V 4 bases short and J 2 bases short, with 19 bases between. CDR3: CASSRPRGGGDTDTQYF. CDR3 DNA: TGCGCCAGCAGCCGTCCAAGAGGAGGAGGGGACACAGATACGCAGTATTTT.

This clone was detected only a few times. The chain joins TRBV5-1 to TRBJ2-7, with 10 bases matching TRBD2. V dropped 5 bases and J dropped 5; count of bases not matched to a gene: 7. The CDR3 is made up of 14 amino acids. In germline, CDR1 is SGHRS, CDR2 YFSETQ. This CDR3 is CASSSLAGVNEQYF. The CDR3 bases are TGCGCCAGCAGTTCCCTAGCGGGAGTTAACGAGCAGTACTTC.

The chain carries TRBV27 and TRBJ1-1, with 8 bases aligning to TRBD1. CDR3 size: 12 residues. Germline values: CDR1 MNHEY, CDR2 SMNVEV (reference sequence). The trim removed 7 bases at V and 9 bases at J, leaving 7 bases unmatched. The DNA for the CDR3 is TGTGCCAGCAATGAGGGCAGGGGGCAAGCTTTCTTT. Translated, it gives CASNEGRGQAFF.

On this clone: The same CDR3 is also encoded by other DNA sequences in this sample. The chain has TRBV2 and TRBJ1-5; D ambiguous. The V and J ends lost 6 bases and 1 base respectively, with 10 bases between them. The V gene's germline CDR1 is SNHLY and CDR2 FYNNEI. The CDR3 contains 14 residues. Here the CDR3 reads CASSRRGSNQPQHF. The CDR3 DNA follows: TGTGCCAGCAGCCGACGGGGAAGCAATCAGCCCCAGCATTTT.

The rearrangement uses TRBV9 and TRBJ2-7; TRBD2 matches at 13 bases. After removal of 0 bases from V and 6 bases from J, the junction contained 3 bases not matched to a gene. The CDR3 sequence is 15 residues long. Germline CDR1 and CDR2: SGDLS and YYNGEE. The CDR3 loop reads CASSVGTSGSGEQYF. The CDR3 coding sequence is TGTGCCAGCAGCGTAGGGACTAGCGGGAGCGGCGAGCAGTACTTC.

The V and J genes are TRBV6-5 and TRBJ1-4, with 8 bases identical to TRBD1. V trimming: 4 bases; J trimming: 5 bases; junction bases outside the gene matches: 3. The CDR3 is 14 amino acids. CDR1 is MNHEY, CDR2 SVGAGI, per germline. As DNA, the CDR3 is TGTGCCAGCAGTTTCCGGACAGGGAATGAAAAACTGTTTTTT. Protein product: CASSFRTGNEKLFF.

The gene calls are TRBV5-4 and TRBJ2-3; 7 nucleotides align to TRBD2. In germline, CDR1 is SGHNT, CDR2 YYREEE (reference sequence). V lost 2 bases and J lost 4; bases outside the gene matches: 7. The CDR3 has 15 amino acids. CDR3 nucleotide sequence: TGTGCCAGCAGCTTTGCGGGAGCCCGCGCAGATACGCAGTATTTT. Its translation: CASSFAGARADTQYF.

The gene calls are TRBV29-1 and TRBJ2-3; the match to TRBD2 covers 13 bases. Germline CDR1 is SQVTM and CDR2 is ANQGSEA. Trimming took 6 bases from V and 6 from J; bases not matched to a gene: 6. This CDR3 is built from 14 residues. CDR3 nucleotides: TGCAGCGTAGGACTAGCGGGAGTATCCGATACGCAGTATTTT. Residues: CSVGLAGVSDTQYF.

The chain is built from TRBV11-3 and TRBJ2-1; 8 bases are a match to TRBD1. Unmatched junction bases numbered 5, after V lost 4 bases and J lost 3 bases. The CDR3 spans 15 residues. Germline CDR1 and CDR2: SGHNT and YENEEA. The CDR3 DNA is TGTGCCAGCAGCTACACCGGGACAGGCTACAATGAGCAGTTCTTC. Amino acids: CASSYTGTGYNEQFF. The entire variable domain, with the rest obtained from reference TRBV11-3 and TRBJ2-1, is as follows: EAGVVQSPRYKIIEKKQPVAFWCNPISGHNTLYWYLQNLGQGPELLIRYENEEAVDDSQLPKDRFSAERLKGVDSTLKIQPAELGDSAVYLCASSYTGTGYNEQFFGPGTRLTVL.

The V call is TRBV5-1, the J call TRBJ2-5; TRBD2 agrees at 7 bases. V gave up 0 bases and J gave up 2 bases; unmatched junction bases: 10. CDR3 size: 17 residues. The germline V gene has CDR1 SGHRS and CDR2 YFSETQ. The CDR3 region has the DNA TGCGCCAGCAGCTTGGGTACCGCGGGAGCCTCACAAGAGACCCAGTACTTC. Its protein product is CASSLGTAGASQETQYF.

This chain uses TRBV4-1 with TRBJ2-3; 8 bases align to TRBD1. The V gene end was trimmed by 0 bases and the J gene end by 4 bases; junction bases not matched to a gene: 6. This CDR3 region has 16 residues. Germline CDR1 reads MGHRA; CDR2 reads YSYEKL. CDR3: CASSQEETGASDTQYF. In DNA form, the CDR3 reads TGCGCCAGCAGCCAAGAGGAGACAGGGGCCTCAGATACGCAGTATTTT.

A single count supports this clone. The genes are TRBV5-4 and TRBJ2-7, with a weak D call TRBD2 (6 bases). The CDR3 consists of 15 residues. CDR1 is SGHNT and CDR2 is YYREEE in the germline V gene (reference sequence). With 5 bases removed from V and 4 bases from J, the gap between germline ends came to 19 bases. For the CDR3, the DNA is TGTGCCAGCAGTGAAGCGGGCCCAGCCCTTTACGAGCAGTACTTC. Protein sequence: CASSEAGPALYEQYF.

V and J are TRBV2 and TRBJ2-5, with D possibly being TRBD1 (6 bases). CDR1 is SNHLY and CDR2 is FYNNEI in the germline V gene. Trimming removed 2 bases at V and 2 bases at J, with 9 bases between. The CDR3 has 14 amino acids. The chain's CDR3 is CASSERTDQETQYF. CDR3 coding DNA: TGTGCCAGCAGTGAAAGGACAGATCAAGAGACCCAGTACTTC.

The V gene is TRBV28, the J gene TRBJ2-1, with 8 bases that match TRBD2. Germline CDR1 reads MDHEN; CDR2 reads SYDVKM. The V gene end was trimmed by 8 bases and the J gene end by 7 bases; junction bases not matched to a gene: 10. The CDR3 length is 14 residues. The CDR3 loop is CASAPAGARNEQFF. CDR3 bases: TGTGCCAGCGCGCCAGCGGGAGCGCGGAATGAGCAGTTCTTC.

V and J are TRBV11-2 and TRBJ1-3; 7 bases are a match to TRBD1. V trimming: 5 bases; J trimming: 0 bases; junction bases outside the gene matches: 4. This CDR3 spans 15 amino acids. Germline V gene sequence: CDR1 SGHAT, CDR2 FQNNGV. The CDR3 loop is CASSRTGSSGNTIYF. The CDR3 bases are TGTGCCAGCAGCAGGACAGGCTCCTCTGGAAACACCATATATTTT.

V gene TRBV27 combines with J gene TRBJ1-2; D possibly corresponds to TRBD1 (6 bases). The germline V gene encodes CDR1 MNHEY and CDR2 SMNVEV (reference sequence). This CDR3 is built from 16 residues. The V gene lost 2 bases and the J gene lost 6 bases, with 19 bases spanning the gap. CDR3 loop: CASSLGWGGVSDGYTF. DNA of the CDR3: TGTGCCAGCAGTTTAGGTTGGGGGGGCGTCTCAGATGGCTACACCTTC.

The CDR3 region is CATSRDLIATSDGYTF. CDR3 in DNA: TGTGCCACCAGCAGAGATCTGATAGCAACCTCCGATGGCTACACCTTC. J is TRBJ1-2 and V is TRBV15; D is uncertain. Trimming removed 0 bases at V and 6 bases at J, with 17 bases between. Germline lookup yields CDR1 LNHNV and CDR2 YYDKDF (reference sequence). The CDR3 spans 16 residues.

V is TRBV18 and J is TRBJ1-4, with 7 positions matching TRBD1. Per the germline V gene, CDR1 is KGHSH and CDR2 is LQKENI. The CDR3 is 15 residues long. V shed 3 bases, J shed 4 bases, and the junction held 5 bases outside the gene matches. The CDR3 region is CASSPSRDSNEKLFF. CDR3 DNA sequence: TGTGCCAGCTCACCGTCCCGGGACAGTAATGAAAAACTGTTTTTT.

The rearrangement joins TRBV4-2 to TRBJ2-7; TRBD2 matches 8 bases. Looked up from germline, CDR1 is LGHNA and CDR2 is YNFKEQ. The CDR3 totals 15 residues. The V gene end was trimmed by 0 bases and the J gene end by 4 bases; junction bases not matched to a gene: 5. CDR3 nucleotides: TGTGCCAGCAGCCAAGATCAGCGGGGGACTTACGAGCAGTACTTC. This gives the protein CASSQDQRGTYEQYF.